This TCR beta chain was retrieved from a study of CD8 T cells in ankylosing spondylitis. Notes on the study in general: Made up of eight highly homologous variants, a TCR beta motif appeared characteristic of ankylosing spondylitis blood. Past research had described some motif variants in reactive arthritis synovial fluid and blood. Disease-associated clones were CD8+ and fairly uncommon in peripheral blood.

In the case of this clonotype: Its antigen is currently unknown.

With molecular barcodes, quantitative 5'-RACE was used to make the TCR beta libraries. TCRdb processed the 5' RACE reads anew with MiXCR; each CDR3 protein has one entry. This table holds 250,000 to 350,000 distinct CDR3 sequences, 15% to 20% found once. V lost 1 base, J lost 9 bases, and 13 bases lay in between. The V gene's germline CDR1 is SNHLY and CDR2 FYNNEI. The CDR3 loop spans 15 amino acids. This sequence was found in a male donor with ankylosing spondylitis or in good health (not recorded which). J is TRBJ1-6 and V is TRBV2; the D gene is possibly TRBD1 (5 bases). Material for sequencing was blood, either unsorted or a sorted T cell fraction (not recorded which). The CDR3 bases are TGTGCCAGCAGTGAAGAGGGCAGGGCGGGTTCACCCCTCCACTTT. This translates into CASSEEGRAGSPLHF.